This TCR beta chain was recorded in a study of blood T cell repertoires in COVID-19. Study-level information: The United States, Italy and Spain supplied acute and convalescent COVID-19 samples. The analysed material was cDNA or gDNA that came from T cells, B-cell-depleted T cells, or PBMCs.

Authors' analysis steps: Researchers report that nucleated cell counts were estimated from reference gene primer amplification. Sequencing was performed with immunoSEQ multiplex PCR; in TCRdb, only in-frame clones are kept and a portion is missing. V and J calls and clone size are as listed in that table; D and trimming were resolved from the DNA. Among around 200,000 clones listed, around 80% were seen once. Deletions cut 4 bases from V and 6 bases from J, with 12 bases between. Germline V gives CDR1 LNHDA, CDR2 SQIVND (reference sequence). CDR3 length equals 13 residues. This clone occurred a few times.

V usage is TRBV19 and J usage is TRBJ1-2; possibly TRBD1 for D (6 bases). The clonotype originates from a woman older than 75 with active or convalescent COVID-19. Source material: peripheral blood. The CDR3 region has the DNA TGTGCCAGTAGTAGCCCCCCAGGGGATGGCTACACCTTC. Amino acid sequence: CASSSPPGDGYTF.